The 26 T cell receptor beta chains listed next were all sequenced from one sample in a study of CXCR3-negative and CXCR3-positive naive CD8 T cells. General study points: For CXCR3-positive naive cells, TRB CDR3s were more hydrophobic than those of CXCR3-negative naive cells.

No antigens are known for them. It was by 5' RACE with UMI labels that the TRB cDNA libraries were prepared. Using the 5' RACE reads, TCRdb records one entry per CDR3 protein without DNA. Its table lists 130,000 to 150,000 distinct CDR3 sequences. Sample: naive CXCR3+ CD8+ T cells from blood. Subset denoted: CD45RO-CCR7+CD27+CD95- naive CD8+ T cells expressing CXCR3 (TNR3+). These receptors were collected from a human donor in good health. Some clones in this sample may be carry-over from other donors' samples.

The chain couples TRBV11-2 to TRBJ2-5; checking the TCRdb D call of TRBD2 is not possible without DNA. The V gene's germline CDR1 is SGHAT and CDR2 FQNNGV. The CDR3 spans 17 residues. The CDR3 loop is CASSLDHLAATQETQYF.

This chain links TRBV7-8 with TRBJ2-4; the TCRdb D gene call, TRBD1, has no DNA to confirm it. In germline, CDR1 is SGHVS, CDR2 FQNEAQ. The CDR3 consists of 15 residues. The chain's CDR3 is CASSLGQGRQNIQYF. Using reference TRBV7-8 and TRBJ2-4 for the parts outside the CDR3, the full variable domain is GAGVSQSPRYKVAKRGQDVALRCDPISGHVSLFWYQQALGQGPEFLTYFQNEAQLDKSGLPSDRFFAERPEGSVSTLKIQRTQQEDSAVYLCASSLGQGRQNIQYFGAGTRLSVL.

This chain uses TRBV29-1 with TRBJ1-5; the D call from TCRdb, TRBD1, cannot be confirmed without DNA. There are 13 residues in the CDR3. The V gene's germline CDR1 is SQVTM and CDR2 ANQGSEA. The CDR3 sequence is CSAGKGFNQPQHF.

The rearrangement uses TRBV5-4 and TRBJ2-5; TCRdb's D call of TRBD2 is untestable without DNA. The CDR3 runs to 15 residues. Germline lookup yields CDR1 SGHNT and CDR2 YYREEE (reference sequence). The CDR3 is CASMTSGGAEETQYF.

V and J are TRBV15 and TRBJ2-7; TCRdb proposes TRBD1, but this gene call is untestable without DNA. This CDR3 has 16 amino acids. CDR1 and CDR2 from the germline V gene are LNHNV and YYDKDF (reference sequence). The CDR3 loop reads CATSRDLETGGYEQYF.

This chain uses TRBV6-5 with TRBJ1-2. CDR1 and CDR2 (germline): MNHEY, SVGAGI. CDR3 length equals 11 residues. CDR3 in amino acids: CASSSDGGYTF.

The rearrangement uses TRBV29-1 and TRBJ2-5; TCRdb's D call of TRBD1 is untestable without DNA. The CDR3 covers 16 residues. Germline CDR1 and CDR2: SQVTM and ANQGSEA. The CDR3 loop is CSVEDWRAGAGETQYF.

The genes are TRBV28 and TRBJ1-2; TCRdb returns TRBD1, unconfirmable since there is no DNA. Germline V lookup: CDR1 MDHEN, CDR2 SYDVKM. This CDR3 contains 15 residues. The CDR3 spells CASSYPREVDYGYTF.

The chain links TRBV12-3 or TRBV12-4 to TRBJ2-3. CDR3 size: 14 residues. CDR3 in amino acids: CASSLLRNADTQYF.

The chain links TRBV7-9 to TRBJ2-7; lacking DNA, the TRBD1 call made by TCRdb goes unchecked. Germline assignment: CDR1 SEHNR and CDR2 FQNEAQ (reference sequence). There are 13 residues in the CDR3. The CDR3 loop reads CASRVGGNYEQYF.

The chain couples TRBV20-1 to TRBJ2-7; TCRdb returns TRBD1, unconfirmable since there is no DNA. The CDR3 totals 13 residues. CDR1 and CDR2 (germline): DFQATT, SNEGSKA (reference sequence). The CDR3 loop is CSAPPTETYEQYF.

V gene TRBV29-1 combines with J gene TRBJ2-1; TCRdb picks TRBD2, but there is no DNA to check that call. In germline, CDR1 is SQVTM, CDR2 ANQGSEA. CDR3 size: 17 residues. The CDR3 here is CSVEEFFAGDPLNEQFF.

CDR3 amino acids: CASSLPLEETQCF. This rearrangement joins TRBV5-1 to TRBJ2-5. CDR1 is SGHRS and CDR2 is YFSETQ in the germline V gene. CDR3 length: 13 residues.

This sequence joins TRBV27 and TRBJ2-4; TCRdb lists TRBD1, though no DNA is available to test this call. Germline CDR1 is MNHEY and CDR2 is SMNVEV (reference sequence). There are 14 residues in the CDR3. CDR3 residues: CASSEDTEGNIQYF.

This chain uses TRBV5-1 with TRBJ2-1; the D gene TCRdb calls, TRBD2, cannot be checked with no DNA. Germline V gene sequence: CDR1 SGHRS, CDR2 YFSETQ. This CDR3 is 16 amino acids long. CDR3 protein: CASSLALAGVYNEQFF.

This chain links TRBV2 with TRBJ2-7; there is no DNA to check the TCRdb D call of TRBD1. Germline CDR1 SNHLY, CDR2 FYNNEI. The CDR3 length is 17 residues. CDR3 residues: CASSVDRRDRVSYEQYF.

This chain uses TRBV6-6 with TRBJ2-1. Per germline, CDR1 MNHNY and CDR2 SVGAGI (reference sequence). CDR3 length: 16 amino acids. CDR3 protein: CASSYSLARSYNEQFF.

The V gene is TRBV29-1, the J gene TRBJ2-1; TCRdb's D call, TRBD1, is unchecked because there is no DNA. Germline V CDR1 and CDR2: SQVTM, ANQGSEA. This CDR3 is built from 16 residues. The CDR3: CSVEPQGVSSYNEQFF.

The chain recombines TRBV29-1 with TRBJ2-1; without DNA, the TCRdb call of TRBD2 cannot be checked. This CDR3 is built from 14 residues. Per the germline V gene, CDR1 is SQVTM and CDR2 is ANQGSEA. CDR3 amino acids: CSVDSGGVYNEQFF.

V usage is TRBV5-6 and J usage is TRBJ1-1. This CDR3 is built from 12 residues. Germline-derived CDR1 and CDR2 are SGHDT and YYEEEE. The CDR3 is CASSLEVEEAFF.

J is TRBJ1-1 and V is TRBV3-1. Germline V gene sequence: CDR1 LGHDT, CDR2 YNNKEL (reference sequence). CDR3 length: 15 amino acids. CDR3 amino acids: CASSQAWGMNTEAFF.

The V gene is TRBV13, the J gene TRBJ2-7; TCRdb's assignment of TRBD1 cannot be checked, as there is no DNA. CDR3 length: 16 amino acids. Germline V gives CDR1 PRHDT, CDR2 FYEKMQ (reference sequence). This CDR3 is CASSETPGGGYYEQYF.

CDR3 loop: CASSLARASGGRYSYEQYF. This chain uses TRBV7-9 with TRBJ2-7; TCRdb picks TRBD2, but there is no DNA to check that call. This CDR3 is built from 19 residues. CDR1 is SEHNR, CDR2 FQNEAQ, per germline (reference sequence).

The rearrangement uses TRBV13 and TRBJ1-1; there is no DNA to check the TCRdb D call of TRBD1. CDR3 size: 16 residues. Looked up from germline, CDR1 is PRHDT and CDR2 is FYEKMQ (reference sequence). This chain's CDR3 is CASSPGGHTEGTEAFF. The full variable domain, its missing parts supplied by reference TRBV13 and TRBJ1-1, is AAGVIQSPRHLIKEKRETATLKCYPIPRHDTVYWYQQGPGQDPQFLISFYEKMQSDKGSIPDRFSAQQFSDYHSELNMSSLELGDSALYFCASSPGGHTEGTEAFFGQGTRLTVV.

This sequence joins TRBV7-9 and TRBJ1-1; TCRdb selects TRBD1, and the lack of DNA leaves this call unchecked. The CDR3 is made up of 15 amino acids. Per germline, CDR1 SEHNR and CDR2 FQNEAQ (reference sequence). The CDR3: CASRGPQGLGTEAFF.

The chain couples TRBV4-1 to TRBJ2-7; TCRdb's D call, TRBD2, is unchecked because there is no DNA. The length of the CDR3 is 15 residues. The germline V gene has CDR1 MGHRA and CDR2 YSYEKL. CDR3 residues: CASSQGSSGLYEQYF.